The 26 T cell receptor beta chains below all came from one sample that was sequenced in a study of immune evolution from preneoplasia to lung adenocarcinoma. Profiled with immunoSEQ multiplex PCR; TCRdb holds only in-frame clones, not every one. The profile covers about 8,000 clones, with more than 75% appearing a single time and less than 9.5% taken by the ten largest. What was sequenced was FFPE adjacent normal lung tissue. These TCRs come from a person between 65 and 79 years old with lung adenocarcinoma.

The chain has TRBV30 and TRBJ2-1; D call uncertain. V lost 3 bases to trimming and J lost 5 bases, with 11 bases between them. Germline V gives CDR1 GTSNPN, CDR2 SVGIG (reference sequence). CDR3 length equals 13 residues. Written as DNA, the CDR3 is TGTGCCTGGAGCCCTCCCCCAGACAATGAGCAGTTCTTC. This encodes CAWSPPPDNEQFF.

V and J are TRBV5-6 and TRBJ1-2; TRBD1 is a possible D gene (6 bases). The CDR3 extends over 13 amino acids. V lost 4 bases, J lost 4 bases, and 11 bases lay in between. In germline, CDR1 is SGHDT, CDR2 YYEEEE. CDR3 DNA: TGTGCCAGCAGCACGGAGGGGGGCTATGGCTACACCTTC. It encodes CASSTEGGYGYTF.

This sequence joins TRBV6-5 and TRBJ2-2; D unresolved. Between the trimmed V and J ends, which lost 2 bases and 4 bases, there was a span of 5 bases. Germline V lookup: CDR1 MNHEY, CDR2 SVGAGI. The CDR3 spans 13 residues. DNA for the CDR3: TGTGCCAGCAGTTACGGGTTCACCGGGGAGCTGTTTTTT. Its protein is CASSYGFTGELFF.

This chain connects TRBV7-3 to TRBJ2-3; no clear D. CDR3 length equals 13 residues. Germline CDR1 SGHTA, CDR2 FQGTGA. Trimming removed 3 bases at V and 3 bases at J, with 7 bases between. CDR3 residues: CASSLLRTDTQYF. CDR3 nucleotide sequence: TGTGCCAGCAGCTTGTTACGGACAGATACGCAGTATTTT.

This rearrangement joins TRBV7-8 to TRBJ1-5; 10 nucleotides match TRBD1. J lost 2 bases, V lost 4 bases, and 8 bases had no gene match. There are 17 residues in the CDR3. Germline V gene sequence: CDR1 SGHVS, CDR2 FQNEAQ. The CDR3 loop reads CASSSRDRGLRNQPQHF. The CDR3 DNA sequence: TGTGCCAGCAGCTCCCGGGACAGGGGATTGCGCAATCAGCCCCAGCATTTT.

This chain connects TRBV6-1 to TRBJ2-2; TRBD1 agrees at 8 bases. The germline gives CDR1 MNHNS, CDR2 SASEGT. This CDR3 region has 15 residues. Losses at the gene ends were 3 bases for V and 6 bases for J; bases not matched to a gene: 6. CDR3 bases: TGTGCCAGCAGTGATCCCCAGGGGGCCTCCGGGGAGCTGTTTTTT. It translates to CASSDPQGASGELFF.

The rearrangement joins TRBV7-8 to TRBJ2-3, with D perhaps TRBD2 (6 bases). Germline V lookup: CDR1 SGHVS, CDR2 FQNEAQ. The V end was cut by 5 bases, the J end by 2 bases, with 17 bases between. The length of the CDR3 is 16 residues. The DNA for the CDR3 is TGTGCCAGCAGCCCTCGGGGTAGCGGAGACACAGATACGCAGTATTTT. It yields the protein CASSPRGSGDTDTQYF.

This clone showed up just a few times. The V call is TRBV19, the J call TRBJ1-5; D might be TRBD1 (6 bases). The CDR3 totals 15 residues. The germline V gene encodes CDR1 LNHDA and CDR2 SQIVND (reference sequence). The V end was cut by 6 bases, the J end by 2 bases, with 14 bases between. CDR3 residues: CASRGGQGGNQPQHF. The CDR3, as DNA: TGTGCCAGTAGAGGGGGGCAGGGAGGCAATCAGCCCCAGCATTTT.

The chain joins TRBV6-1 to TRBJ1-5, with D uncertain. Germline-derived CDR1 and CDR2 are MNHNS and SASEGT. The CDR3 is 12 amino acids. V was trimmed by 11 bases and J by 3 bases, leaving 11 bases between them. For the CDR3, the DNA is TGTGCCGTTGAGGTGTCCAATCAGCCCCAGCATTTT. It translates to CAVEVSNQPQHF.

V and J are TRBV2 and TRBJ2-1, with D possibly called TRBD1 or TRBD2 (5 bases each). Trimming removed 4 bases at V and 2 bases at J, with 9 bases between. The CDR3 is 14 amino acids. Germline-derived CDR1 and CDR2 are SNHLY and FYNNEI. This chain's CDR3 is CASSAQGPYNEQFF. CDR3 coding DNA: TGTGCCAGCAGTGCGCAGGGACCCTACAATGAGCAGTTCTTC.

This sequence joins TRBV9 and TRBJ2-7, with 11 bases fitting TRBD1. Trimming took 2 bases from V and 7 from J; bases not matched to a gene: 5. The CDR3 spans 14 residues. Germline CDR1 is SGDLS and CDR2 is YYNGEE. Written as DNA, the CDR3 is TGTGCCAGCAGCGTGTCGGGACAGGGGGGGGAGCAGTACTTC. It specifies CASSVSGQGGEQYF.

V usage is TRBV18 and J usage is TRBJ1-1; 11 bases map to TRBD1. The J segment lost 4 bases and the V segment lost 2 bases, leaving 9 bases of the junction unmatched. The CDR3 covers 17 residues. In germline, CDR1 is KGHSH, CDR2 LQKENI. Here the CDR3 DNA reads TGTGCCAGCTCACCATGGGACGGAGGGACAGGGGGCACTGAAGCTTTCTTT. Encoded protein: CASSPWDGGTGGTEAFF.

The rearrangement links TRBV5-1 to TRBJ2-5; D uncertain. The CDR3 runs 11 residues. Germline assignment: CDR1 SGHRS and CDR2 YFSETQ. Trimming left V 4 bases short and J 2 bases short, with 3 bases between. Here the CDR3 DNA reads TGCGCCAGCAGCGTTCAAGAGACCCAGTACTTC. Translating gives CASSVQETQYF.

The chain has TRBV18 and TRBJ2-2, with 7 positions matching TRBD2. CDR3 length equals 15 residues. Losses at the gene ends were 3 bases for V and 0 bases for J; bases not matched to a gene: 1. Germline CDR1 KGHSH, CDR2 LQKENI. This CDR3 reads CASSPGLANTGELFF. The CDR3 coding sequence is TGTGCCAGCTCACCCGGACTAGCGAACACCGGGGAGCTGTTTTTT.

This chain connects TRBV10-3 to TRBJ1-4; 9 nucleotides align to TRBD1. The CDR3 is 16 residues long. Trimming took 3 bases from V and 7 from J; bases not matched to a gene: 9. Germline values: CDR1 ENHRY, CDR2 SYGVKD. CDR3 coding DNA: TGTGCCATCAGTGACAGTTGGGGACAGGGTGGTGAAAAACTGTTTTTT. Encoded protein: CAISDSWGQGGEKLFF.

CDR3 residues: CASSERVKRFF. The CDR3, as DNA: TGTGCCAGCAGTGAGCGGGTGAAGCGTTTCTTT. The V gene is TRBV6-1, the J gene TRBJ1-1; D ambiguous. The germline CDR1 and CDR2 sequences are MNHNS and SASEGT. This CDR3 has 11 amino acids. The V end was cut by 3 bases, the J end by 13 bases, with 12 bases between.

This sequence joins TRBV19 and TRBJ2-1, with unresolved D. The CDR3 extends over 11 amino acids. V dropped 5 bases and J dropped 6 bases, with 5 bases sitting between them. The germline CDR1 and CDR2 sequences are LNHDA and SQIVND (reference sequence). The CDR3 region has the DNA TGTGCCAGTAGTTGGGGCAATGAGCAGTTCTTC. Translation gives CASSWGNEQFF.

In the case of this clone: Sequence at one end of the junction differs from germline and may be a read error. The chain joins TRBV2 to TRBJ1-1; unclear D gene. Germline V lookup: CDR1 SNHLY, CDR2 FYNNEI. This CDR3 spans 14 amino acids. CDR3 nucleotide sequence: TGTGCCAACAGTGATAGGCAGGTGAACACTGAAGCTTTCTTT. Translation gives CANSDRQVNTEAFF. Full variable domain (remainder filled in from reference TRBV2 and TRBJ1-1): EPEVTQTPSHQVTQMGQEVILRCVPISNHLYFYWYRQILGQKVEFLVSFYNNEISEKSEIFDDQFSVERPDGSNFTLKIRSTKLEDSAMYFCANSDRQVNTEAFFGQGTRLTVV.

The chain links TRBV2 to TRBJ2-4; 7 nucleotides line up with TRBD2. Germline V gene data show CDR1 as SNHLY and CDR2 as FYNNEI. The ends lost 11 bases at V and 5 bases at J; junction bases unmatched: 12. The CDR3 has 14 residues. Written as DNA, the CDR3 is TGTGCCTCGCTGACTGGGGGAGGGGAAAACATTCAGTACTTC. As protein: CASLTGGGENIQYF. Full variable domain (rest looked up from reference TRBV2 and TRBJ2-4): EPEVTQTPSHQVTQMGQEVILRCVPISNHLYFYWYRQILGQKVEFLVSFYNNEISEKSEIFDDQFSVERPDGSNFTLKIRSTKLEDSAMYFCASLTGGGENIQYFGAGTRLSVL.

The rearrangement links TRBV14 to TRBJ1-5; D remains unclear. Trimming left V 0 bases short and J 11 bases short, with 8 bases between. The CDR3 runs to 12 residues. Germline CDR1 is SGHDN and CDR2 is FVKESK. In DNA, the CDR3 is TGTGCCAGCAGCCAAGATGGGGAATCCCAGCATTTT. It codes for CASSQDGESQHF.

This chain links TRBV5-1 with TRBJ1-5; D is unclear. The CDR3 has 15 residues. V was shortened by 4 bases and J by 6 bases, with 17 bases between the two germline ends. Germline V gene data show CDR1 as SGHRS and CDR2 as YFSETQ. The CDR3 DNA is TGCGCCAGCAGCCAACCGGAGTGGACCCCTCAGCCCCAGCATTTT. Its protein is CASSQPEWTPQPQHF.

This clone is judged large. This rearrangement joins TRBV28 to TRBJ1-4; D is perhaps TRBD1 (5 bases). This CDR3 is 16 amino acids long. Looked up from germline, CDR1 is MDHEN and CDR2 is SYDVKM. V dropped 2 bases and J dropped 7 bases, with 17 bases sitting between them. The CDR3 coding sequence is TGTGCCAGCAGTTTAGTCTGGGACTCCCGAGGTGAAAAACTGTTTTTT. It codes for CASSLVWDSRGEKLFF.

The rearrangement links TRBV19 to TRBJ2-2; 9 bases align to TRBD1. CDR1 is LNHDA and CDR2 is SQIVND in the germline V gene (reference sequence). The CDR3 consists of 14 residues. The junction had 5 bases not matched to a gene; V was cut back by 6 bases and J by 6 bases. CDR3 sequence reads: CASRPGQGAGELFF. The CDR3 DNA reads TGTGCCAGTAGACCGGGACAGGGAGCCGGGGAGCTGTTTTTT.

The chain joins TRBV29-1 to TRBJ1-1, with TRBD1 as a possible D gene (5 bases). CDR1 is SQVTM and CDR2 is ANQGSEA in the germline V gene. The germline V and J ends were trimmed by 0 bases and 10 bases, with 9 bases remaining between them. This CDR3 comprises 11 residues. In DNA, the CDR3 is TGCAGCGTTGAAGAGGGGCCCGGAGCTTTCTTT. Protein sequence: CSVEEGPGAFF.

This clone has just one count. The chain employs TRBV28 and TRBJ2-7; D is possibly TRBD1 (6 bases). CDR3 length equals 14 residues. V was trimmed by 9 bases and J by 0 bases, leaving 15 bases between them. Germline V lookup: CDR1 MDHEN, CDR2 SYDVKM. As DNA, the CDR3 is TGTGCCAGTAAAACGACAGGCTTCTCCTACGAGCAGTACTTC. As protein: CASKTTGFSYEQYF.

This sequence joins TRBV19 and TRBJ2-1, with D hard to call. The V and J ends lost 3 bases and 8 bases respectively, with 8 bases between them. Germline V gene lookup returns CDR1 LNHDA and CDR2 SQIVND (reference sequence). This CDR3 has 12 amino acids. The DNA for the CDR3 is TGTGCCAGTAGTATGCGAGGCGATGAGCAGTTCTTC. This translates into CASSMRGDEQFF.